One TCR beta chain is described in this entry. What this receptor recognizes is not known. Base qualities are missing; no much larger clone stands one base away. Ends trimmed: V by 4 bases, J by 5 bases; bases unmatched to a gene: 13. The CDR3, cysteine through phenylalanine, is 16 amino acids long. CDR3 DNA is the only sequence kept; it has 48 bases, read in frame from the first base. The germline V gene (reference sequence) yields SEHNR for CDR1 and FQNEAQ for CDR2. The library was produced with the immunoSEQ multiplex PCR assay. TCRdb took this table from immuneACCESS and kept in-frame rearrangements with V and J called. Such tables lack part of the clones; where checked against another copy, unresolved V genes explain under half of the gap, and the rest is unexplained. The sample table lists 25,000 to 40,000 clones, approximately 88% of them with a count of one. About 5% of the sample comes from the top ten.

The data originate from a study of chemoradiotherapy in HPV16-positive cancers (dated by TCRdb to between 2021 and 2023). For context, the study as a whole: Functional T-cell assays on cells from a couple of HPV16-positive patients defined candidate HPV-specific T-cell clones and common TCR motifs. The study set out to ask whether T-cell immunity against the HPV oncoproteins E6 and E7 changes over the course of chemoradiotherapy and whether that immunity affects survival. TCR repertoires from under 90 patients with HPV-related cancers were then used to track the candidate HPV-specific TCRs and motifs. The paper's findings and limits, for the study overall: Expansion of candidate HPV-specific clones and E7-related TCR motifs was observed in the tumor microenvironment during treatment, whereas no such expansion was observed for non-HPV-specific T cells. The functional definition of HPV-specific T cells was derived from only a couple of HPV16-positive patients, and the survival association was reported for HPV16-positive patients. In HPV16-positive patients, expansion of HPV-responsive T cells during chemoradiotherapy was associated with improved recurrence-free survival.

Repertoires were sampled repeatedly over the course of chemoradiotherapy, so clonal expansion could be followed in the tumor microenvironment. The specimen was blood, collected from a patient who underwent chemoradiotherapy. This clonotype was sampled from a human donor with HPV-associated anogenital cancer. The chain couples TRBV7-9 to TRBJ2-5; TRBD2 matches 7 bases in the middle. The CDR3 sequence is CASSWSRASGKETQYF. In nucleotides, the sequence is TGTGCCAGCAGCTGGAGCCGGGCTAGCGGAAAGGAGACCCAGTACTTC.